A selection of T cell receptor beta chains follows, all from one sample in a study of blood T cells in healthy people across ages. TCRdb recomputed calls from the 5' RACE reads with MiXCR, one row per CDR3 protein. The sample shows 700,000 or so distinct CDR3 sequences, about a fifth of them seen only once. Sample: blood. The receptors come from a man aged 65 to 79 in good health. The CDR3 runs from the conserved cysteine through the conserved F or W. Each record gives: D gene, clone size, V gene, J gene, CDR3 protein, CDR3 DNA. D genes are given only for firm matches. Only some rows state a clone size, as once, few, many or a class for expanded clones.

TRBD2	-	TRBV29-1	TRBJ2-1	CSVEGMSGSVPDEQFF	TGCAGCGTTGAAGGGATGAGCGGGAGCGTCCCAGATGAGCAGTTCTTC
TRBD2	few	TRBV29-1	TRBJ2-1	CSVGRVQLHNEQFF	TGCAGCGTGGGGAGGGTCCAGCTACACAATGAGCAGTTCTTC
-	-	TRBV7-2	TRBJ1-4	CASSLQGTQGEKLFF	TGTGCCAGCAGCTTACAGGGGACGCAAGGTGAAAAACTGTTTTTT
-	-	TRBV10-3	TRBJ2-2	CAISDPQGTGELFF	TGTGCCATCAGTGACCCACAGGGAACCGGGGAGCTGTTTTTT
TRBD1	once	TRBV4-3	TRBJ1-4	CASSQDHPGTGVEKLFF	TGCGCCAGCAGCCAAGACCATCCCGGGACAGGGGTTGAAAAACTGTTTTTT
-	-	TRBV29-1	TRBJ2-6	CSAGGSGANVLTF	TGCAGCGCCGGGGGATCTGGGGCCAACGTCCTGACTTTC
-	-	TRBV12-3/TRBV12-4	TRBJ2-3	CASSAANTQYF	TGTGCCAGCAGTGCAGCGAACACGCAGTATTTT
-	once	TRBV7-9	TRBJ2-3	CASSDGGAGITDTQYF	TGTGCCAGCAGCGATGGCGGTGCAGGGATCACAGATACGCAGTATTTT
-	-	TRBV7-2	TRBJ2-5	CASSLVGAPSETQYF	TGTGCCAGCAGCTTAGTGGGGGCTCCCTCCGAGACCCAGTACTTC
TRBD1	-	TRBV2	TRBJ2-5	CASSQTGVGETQYF	TGTGCCAGCAGTCAGACAGGGGTGGGAGAGACCCAGTACTTC
TRBD2	few	TRBV7-2	TRBJ2-3	CASSSNSGGLSTDTQYF	TGTGCCAGCAGCTCCAATAGCGGGGGTCTATCCACAGATACGCAGTATTTT
TRBD2	-	TRBV7-2	TRBJ2-5	CASSWGLVETQYF	TGTGCCAGCAGCTGGGGACTAGTCGAGACCCAGTACTTC
-	-	TRBV6-5	TRBJ2-2	CASSYSQPTYTGELFF	TGTGCCAGCAGTTACTCTCAACCGACTTACACCGGGGAGCTGTTTTTT
TRBD1	many	TRBV20-1	TRBJ2-5	CSATGTDKETQYF	TGCAGTGCAACCGGGACAGACAAAGAGACCCAGTACTTC
-	-	TRBV18	TRBJ2-1	CASSPTTALGEQFF	TGTGCCAGCTCACCCACTACAGCCCTAGGTGAGCAGTTCTTC